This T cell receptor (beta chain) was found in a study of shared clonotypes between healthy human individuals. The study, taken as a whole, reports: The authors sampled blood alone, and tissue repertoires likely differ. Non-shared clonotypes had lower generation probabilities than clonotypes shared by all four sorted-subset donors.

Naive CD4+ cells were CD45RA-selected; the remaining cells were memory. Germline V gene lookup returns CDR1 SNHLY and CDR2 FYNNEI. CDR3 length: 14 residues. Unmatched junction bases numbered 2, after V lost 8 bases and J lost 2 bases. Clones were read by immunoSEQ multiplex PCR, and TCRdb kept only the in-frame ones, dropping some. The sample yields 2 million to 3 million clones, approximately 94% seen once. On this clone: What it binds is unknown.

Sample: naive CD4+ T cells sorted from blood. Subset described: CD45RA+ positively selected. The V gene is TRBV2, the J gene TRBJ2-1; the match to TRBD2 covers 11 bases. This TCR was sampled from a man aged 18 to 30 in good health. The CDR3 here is CASGGLAAYNEQFF. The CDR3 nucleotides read TGTGCCAGCGGGGGACTAGCGGCCTACAATGAGCAGTTCTTC.